The sample holds a few counts of the clone carrying this T cell receptor (beta chain). As yet, its antigen is unknown. The source of the sample is a study of beta chain features in type 1 diabetes. Background on the study: Over all samples combined, about 99,000,000 sorted cells were examined. Study outcomes and limitations: Insertions were fewer and deletions more numerous at VDJ junctions in type 1 diabetes patients. TCRB CDR3 length was moderately but significantly reduced in all four CD4+ subsets of Type 1 diabetes patients. Patients' naive, central memory and Treg TCRB repertoires seemed closer to one another than those of healthy donors. Whether TCRB rearrangement is influenced by HLA type went unresolved here.

The CDR3 length is 14 residues. Trimming cost V 0 bases and J 4 bases; bases outside gene matches: 4. CDR1 is SGHNT and CDR2 is YYREEE in the germline V gene (reference sequence). Since all of the isolated RNA was reverse transcribed, expressed TCRB transcripts were what got sequenced. TCRdb keeps only in-frame clones here, not all; method: immunoSEQ multiplex PCR. The sample lists some 350,000 clones; over 8.5% were seen once. The chain links TRBV5-4 to TRBJ2-7; TRBD1 agrees at 7 bases. This receptor was obtained from a man aged 25 to 45 with type 1 diabetes. Sequenced: central memory CD4+ T cells from blood. CDR3 DNA: TGTGCCAGCAGCTTGGCTACAGGGGCGTACGAGCAGTACTTC. Amino acids: CASSLATGAYEQYF.